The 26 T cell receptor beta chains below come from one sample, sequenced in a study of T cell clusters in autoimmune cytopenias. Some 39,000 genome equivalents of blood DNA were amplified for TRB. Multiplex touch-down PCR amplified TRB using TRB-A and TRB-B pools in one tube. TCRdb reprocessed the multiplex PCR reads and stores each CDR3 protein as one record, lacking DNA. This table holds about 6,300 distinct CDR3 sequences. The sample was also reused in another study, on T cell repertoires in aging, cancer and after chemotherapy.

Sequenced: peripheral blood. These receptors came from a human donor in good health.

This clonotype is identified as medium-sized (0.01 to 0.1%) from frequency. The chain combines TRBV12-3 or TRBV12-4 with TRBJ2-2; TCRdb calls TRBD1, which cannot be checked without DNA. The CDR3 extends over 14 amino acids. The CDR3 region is CASSLSGATGELFF.

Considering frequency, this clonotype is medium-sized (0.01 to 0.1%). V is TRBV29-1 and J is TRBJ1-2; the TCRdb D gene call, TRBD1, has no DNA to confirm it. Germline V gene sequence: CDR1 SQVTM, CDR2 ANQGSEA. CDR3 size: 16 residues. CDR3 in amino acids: CSVEDRTGPLNYGYTF.

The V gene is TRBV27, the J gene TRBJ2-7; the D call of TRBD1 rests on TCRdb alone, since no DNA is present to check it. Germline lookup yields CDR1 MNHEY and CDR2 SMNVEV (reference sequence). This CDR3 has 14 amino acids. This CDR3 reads CASSSRTPLHEQYF.

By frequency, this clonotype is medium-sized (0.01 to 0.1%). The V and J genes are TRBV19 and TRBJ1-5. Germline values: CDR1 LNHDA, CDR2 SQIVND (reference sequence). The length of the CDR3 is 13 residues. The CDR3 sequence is CASTPTVVQPQHF.

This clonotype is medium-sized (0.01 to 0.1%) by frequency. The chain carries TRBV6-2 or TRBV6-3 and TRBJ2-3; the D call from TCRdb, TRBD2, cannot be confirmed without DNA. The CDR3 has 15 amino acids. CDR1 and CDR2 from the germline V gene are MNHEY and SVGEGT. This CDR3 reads CASSYRAGGTDTQYF.

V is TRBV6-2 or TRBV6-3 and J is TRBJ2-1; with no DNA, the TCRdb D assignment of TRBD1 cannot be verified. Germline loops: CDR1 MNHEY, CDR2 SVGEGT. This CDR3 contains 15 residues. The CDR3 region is CASSYGGTGRHEQFF.

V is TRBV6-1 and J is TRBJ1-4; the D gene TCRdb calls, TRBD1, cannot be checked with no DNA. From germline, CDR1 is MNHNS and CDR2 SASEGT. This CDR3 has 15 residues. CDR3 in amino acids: CASSGGGQGSEKLFF.

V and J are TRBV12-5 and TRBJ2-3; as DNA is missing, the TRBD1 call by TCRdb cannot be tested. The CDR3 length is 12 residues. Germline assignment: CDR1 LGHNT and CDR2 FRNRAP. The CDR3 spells CASRGRTDTQYF.

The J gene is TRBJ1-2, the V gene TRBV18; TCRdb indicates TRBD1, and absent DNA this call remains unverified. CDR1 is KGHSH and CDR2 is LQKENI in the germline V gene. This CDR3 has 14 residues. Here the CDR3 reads CASSPVSGVRGYTF.

CDR3 in amino acids: CASTLWGRGNRRNYGYTF. The chain combines TRBV5-6 with TRBJ1-2; no DNA is available, so the TRBD1 call from TCRdb remains unchecked. CDR1 and CDR2 (germline): SGHDT, YYEEEE. The CDR3 contains 18 residues.

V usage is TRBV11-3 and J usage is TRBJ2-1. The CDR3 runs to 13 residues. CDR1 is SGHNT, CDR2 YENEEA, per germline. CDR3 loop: CASRTALRNEQFF.

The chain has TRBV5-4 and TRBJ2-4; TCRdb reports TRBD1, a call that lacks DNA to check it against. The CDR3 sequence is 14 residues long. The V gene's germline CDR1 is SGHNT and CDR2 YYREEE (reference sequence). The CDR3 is CATGTRAFENIQYF.

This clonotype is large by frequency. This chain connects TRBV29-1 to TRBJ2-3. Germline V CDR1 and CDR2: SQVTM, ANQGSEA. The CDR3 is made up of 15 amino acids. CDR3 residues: CSVELERGDTDTQYF.

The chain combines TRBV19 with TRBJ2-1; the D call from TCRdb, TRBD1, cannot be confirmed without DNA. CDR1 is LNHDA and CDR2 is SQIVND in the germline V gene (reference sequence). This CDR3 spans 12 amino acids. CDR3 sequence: CASSIWGYEQFF. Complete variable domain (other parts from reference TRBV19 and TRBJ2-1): DGGITQSPKYLFRKEGQNVTLSCEQNLNHDAMYWYRQDPGQGLRLIYYSQIVNDFQKGDIAEGYSVSREKKESFPLTVTSAQKNPTAFYLCASSIWGYEQFFGPGTRLTVL.

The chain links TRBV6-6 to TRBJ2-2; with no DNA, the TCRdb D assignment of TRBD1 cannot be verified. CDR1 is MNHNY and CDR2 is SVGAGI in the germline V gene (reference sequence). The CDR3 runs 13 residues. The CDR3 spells CASDPGHTGELFF.

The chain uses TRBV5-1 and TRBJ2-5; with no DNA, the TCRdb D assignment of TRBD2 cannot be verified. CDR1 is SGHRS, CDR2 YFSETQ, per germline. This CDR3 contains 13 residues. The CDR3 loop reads CASSLSPLETQYF.

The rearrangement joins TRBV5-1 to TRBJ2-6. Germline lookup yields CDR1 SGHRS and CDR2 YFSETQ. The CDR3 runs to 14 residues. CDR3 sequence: CASSFLAGANVLTF.

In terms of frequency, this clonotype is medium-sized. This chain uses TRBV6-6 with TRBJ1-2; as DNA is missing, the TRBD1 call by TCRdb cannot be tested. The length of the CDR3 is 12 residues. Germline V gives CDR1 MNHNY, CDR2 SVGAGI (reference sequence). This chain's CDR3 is CASSYSGGGYTF.

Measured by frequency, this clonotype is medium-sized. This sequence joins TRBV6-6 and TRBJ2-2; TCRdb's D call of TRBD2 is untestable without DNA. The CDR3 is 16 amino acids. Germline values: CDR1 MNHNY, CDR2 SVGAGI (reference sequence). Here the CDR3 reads CASSSPRLKNTGELFF.

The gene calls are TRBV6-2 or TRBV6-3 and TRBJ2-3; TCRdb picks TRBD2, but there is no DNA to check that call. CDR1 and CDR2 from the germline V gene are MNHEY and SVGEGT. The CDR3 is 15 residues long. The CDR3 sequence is CASSYLLGATDTQYF.

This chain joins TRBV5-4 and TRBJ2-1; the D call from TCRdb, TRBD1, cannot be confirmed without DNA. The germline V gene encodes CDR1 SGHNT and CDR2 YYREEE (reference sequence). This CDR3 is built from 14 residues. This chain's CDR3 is CASSSEQGSNEQFF.

CDR3 loop: CASSTLTGYGYTF. The chain carries TRBV19 and TRBJ1-2; no DNA is available, so the TRBD1 call from TCRdb remains unchecked. Germline lookup yields CDR1 LNHDA and CDR2 SQIVND (reference sequence). The length of the CDR3 is 13 residues.

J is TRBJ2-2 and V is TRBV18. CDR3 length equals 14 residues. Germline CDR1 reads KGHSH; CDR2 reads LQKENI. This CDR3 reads CASSPNPATGELFF.

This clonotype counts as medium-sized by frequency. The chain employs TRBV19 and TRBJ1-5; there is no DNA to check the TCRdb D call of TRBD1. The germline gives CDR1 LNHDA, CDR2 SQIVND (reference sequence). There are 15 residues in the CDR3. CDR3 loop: CASSSGDTDNQPQHF.

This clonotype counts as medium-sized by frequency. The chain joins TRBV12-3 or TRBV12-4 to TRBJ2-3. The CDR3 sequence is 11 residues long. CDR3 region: CASSYTDTQYF.

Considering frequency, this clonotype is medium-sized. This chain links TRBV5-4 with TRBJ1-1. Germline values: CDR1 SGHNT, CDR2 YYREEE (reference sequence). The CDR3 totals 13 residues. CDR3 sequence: CASSLGGNTEAFF.